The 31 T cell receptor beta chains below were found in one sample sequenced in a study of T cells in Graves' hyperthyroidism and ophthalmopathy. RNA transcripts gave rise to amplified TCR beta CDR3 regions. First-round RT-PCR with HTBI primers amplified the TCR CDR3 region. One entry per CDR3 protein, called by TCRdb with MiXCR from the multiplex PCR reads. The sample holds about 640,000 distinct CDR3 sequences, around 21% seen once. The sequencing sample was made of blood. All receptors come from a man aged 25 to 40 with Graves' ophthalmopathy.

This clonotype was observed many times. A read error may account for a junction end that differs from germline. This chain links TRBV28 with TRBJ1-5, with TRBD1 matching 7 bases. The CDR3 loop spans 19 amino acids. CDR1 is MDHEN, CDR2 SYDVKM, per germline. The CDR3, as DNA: TGTGCGAGCACGAACAGGGGAAACCCTCCCTCATATAGCAATCAGCCCCAGCATTTT. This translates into CASTNRGNPPSYSNQPQHF.

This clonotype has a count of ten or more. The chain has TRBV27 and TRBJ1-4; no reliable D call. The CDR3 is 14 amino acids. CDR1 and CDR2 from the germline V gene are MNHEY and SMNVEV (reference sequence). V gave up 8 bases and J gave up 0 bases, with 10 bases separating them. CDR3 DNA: TGTGCCAGCCGCTATTCGGCAACTAATGAAAAACTGTTTTTT. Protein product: CASRYSATNEKLFF. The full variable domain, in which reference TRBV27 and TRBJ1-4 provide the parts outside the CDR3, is EAQVTQNPRYLITVTGKKLTVTCSQNMNHEYMSWYRQDPGLGLRQIYYSMNVEVTDKGDVPEGYKVSRKEKRNFPLILESPSPNQTSLYFCASRYSATNEKLFFGSGTQLSVL.

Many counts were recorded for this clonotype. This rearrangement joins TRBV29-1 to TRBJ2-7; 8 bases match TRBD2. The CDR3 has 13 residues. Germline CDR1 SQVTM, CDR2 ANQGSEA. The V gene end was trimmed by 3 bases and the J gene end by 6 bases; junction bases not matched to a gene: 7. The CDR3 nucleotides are TGCAGCGTTGAGGAACGGGAGGGCATCGAGCAGTACTTC. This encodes CSVEEREGIEQYF.

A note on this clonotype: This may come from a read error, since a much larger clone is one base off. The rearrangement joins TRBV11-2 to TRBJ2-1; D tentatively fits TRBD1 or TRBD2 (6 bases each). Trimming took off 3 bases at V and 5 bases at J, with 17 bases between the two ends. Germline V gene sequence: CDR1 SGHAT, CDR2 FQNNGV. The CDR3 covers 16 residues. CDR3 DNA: TGTGCCAGCAGCTTCCTAGTAGGGGGGAGTAACAATGAGCAGTTCTTC. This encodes CASSFLVGGSNNEQFF.

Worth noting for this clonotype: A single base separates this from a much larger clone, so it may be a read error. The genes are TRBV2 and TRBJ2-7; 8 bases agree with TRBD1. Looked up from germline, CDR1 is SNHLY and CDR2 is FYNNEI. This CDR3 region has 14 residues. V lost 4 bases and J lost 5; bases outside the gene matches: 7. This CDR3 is CASSGQGLSHEQYF. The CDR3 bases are TGTGCCAGCAGTGGACAGGGGTTGTCCCACGAGCAGTACTTC.

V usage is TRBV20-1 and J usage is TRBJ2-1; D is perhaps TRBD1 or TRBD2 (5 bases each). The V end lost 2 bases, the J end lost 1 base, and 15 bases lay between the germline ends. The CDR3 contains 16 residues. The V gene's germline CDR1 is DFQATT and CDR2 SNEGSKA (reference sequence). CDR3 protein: CSARKAGTPSYNEQFF. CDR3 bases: TGCAGTGCTAGAAAGGCCGGGACCCCATCCTACAATGAGCAGTTCTTC.

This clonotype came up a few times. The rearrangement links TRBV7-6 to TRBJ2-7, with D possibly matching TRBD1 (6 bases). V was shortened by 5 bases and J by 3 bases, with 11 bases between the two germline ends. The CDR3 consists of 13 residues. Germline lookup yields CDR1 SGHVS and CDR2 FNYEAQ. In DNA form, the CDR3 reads TGTGCCAGCAGCGGGACAACGGGCTACGAGCAGTACTTC. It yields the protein CASSGTTGYEQYF.

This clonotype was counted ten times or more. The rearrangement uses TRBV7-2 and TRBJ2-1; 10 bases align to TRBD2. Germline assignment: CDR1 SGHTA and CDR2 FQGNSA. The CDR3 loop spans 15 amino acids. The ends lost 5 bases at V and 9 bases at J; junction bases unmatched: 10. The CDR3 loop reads CASSLGSGRAGEQFF. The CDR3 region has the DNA TGTGCCAGCAGCCTGGGGAGCGGGAGGGCTGGTGAGCAGTTCTTC.

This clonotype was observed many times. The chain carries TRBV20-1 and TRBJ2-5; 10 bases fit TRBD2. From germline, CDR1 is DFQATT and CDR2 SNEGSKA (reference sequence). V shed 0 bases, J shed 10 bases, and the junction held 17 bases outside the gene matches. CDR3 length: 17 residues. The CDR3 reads CSARDLRGTSANGGQYF. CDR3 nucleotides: TGCAGTGCTAGAGATCTCCGGGGGACTAGCGCGAACGGGGGCCAGTACTTC.

The CDR3 bases are TGTGCCAGCAGCTTAGGGGGGAAAGGAGGGTTTTGGGAGACCCAGTACTTC. This codes for CASSLGGKGGFWETQYF. The chain joins TRBV7-9 to TRBJ2-5; TRBD2 might be the D (6 bases). Germline lookup yields CDR1 SEHNR and CDR2 FQNEAQ (reference sequence). The CDR3 is 17 amino acids. V lost 1 base and J lost 5, with 20 bases in between.

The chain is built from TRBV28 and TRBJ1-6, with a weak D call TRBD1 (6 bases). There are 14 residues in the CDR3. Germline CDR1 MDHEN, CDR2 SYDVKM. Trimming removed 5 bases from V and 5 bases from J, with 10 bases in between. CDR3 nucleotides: TGTGCCAGCAGTAGGACAGCAAATAATTCACCCCTCCACTTT. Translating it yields CASSRTANNSPLHF.

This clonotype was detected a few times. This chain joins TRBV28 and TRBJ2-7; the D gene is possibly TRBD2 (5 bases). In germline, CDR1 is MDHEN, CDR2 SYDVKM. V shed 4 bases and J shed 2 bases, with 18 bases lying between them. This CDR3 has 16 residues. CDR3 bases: TGTGCCAGCAGTTCCCACCCGGCGGGTAGGCCCTACGAGCAGTACTTC. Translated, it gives CASSSHPAGRPYEQYF.

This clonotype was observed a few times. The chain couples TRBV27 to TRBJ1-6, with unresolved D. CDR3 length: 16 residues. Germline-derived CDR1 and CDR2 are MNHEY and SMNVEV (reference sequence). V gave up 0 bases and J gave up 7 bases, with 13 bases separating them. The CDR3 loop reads CASSLSRVFSNSPLHF. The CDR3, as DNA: TGTGCCAGCAGTTTATCTAGGGTGTTCTCGAATTCACCCCTCCACTTT.

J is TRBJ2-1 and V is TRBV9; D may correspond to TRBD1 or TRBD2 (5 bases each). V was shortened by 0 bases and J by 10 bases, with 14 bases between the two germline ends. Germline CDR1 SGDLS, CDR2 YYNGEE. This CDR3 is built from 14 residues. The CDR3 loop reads CASSVGGGAEEQFF. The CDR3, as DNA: TGTGCCAGCAGCGTAGGTGGGGGAGCGGAGGAGCAGTTCTTC.

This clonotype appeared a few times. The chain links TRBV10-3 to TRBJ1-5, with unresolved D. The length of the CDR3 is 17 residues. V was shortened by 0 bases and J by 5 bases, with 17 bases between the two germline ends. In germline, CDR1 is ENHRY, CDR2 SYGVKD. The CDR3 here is CAISESSLLDLHQPQHF. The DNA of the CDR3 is TGTGCCATCAGTGAGTCGTCATTATTGGACCTCCATCAGCCCCAGCATTTT.

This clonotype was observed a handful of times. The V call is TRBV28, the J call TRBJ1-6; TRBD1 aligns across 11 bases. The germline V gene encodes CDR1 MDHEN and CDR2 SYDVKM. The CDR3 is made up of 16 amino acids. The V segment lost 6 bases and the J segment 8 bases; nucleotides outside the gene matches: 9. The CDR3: CASSDSGQGVDSPLHF. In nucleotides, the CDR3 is TGTGCCAGCAGCGACTCGGGACAGGGGGTTGATTCACCCCTCCACTTT.

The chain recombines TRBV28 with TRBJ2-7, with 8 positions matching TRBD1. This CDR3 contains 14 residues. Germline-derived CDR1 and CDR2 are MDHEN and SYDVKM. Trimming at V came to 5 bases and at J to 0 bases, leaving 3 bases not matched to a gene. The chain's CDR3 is CASSITGGSYEQYF. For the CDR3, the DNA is TGTGCCAGCAGTATCACAGGGGGCTCCTACGAGCAGTACTTC. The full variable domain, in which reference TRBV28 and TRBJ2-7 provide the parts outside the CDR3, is DVKVTQSSRYLVKRTGEKVFLECVQDMDHENMFWYRQDPGLGLRLIYFSYDVKMKEKGDIPEGYSVSREKKERFSLILESASTNQTSMYLCASSITGGSYEQYFGPGTRLTVT.

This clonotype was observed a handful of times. The chain's CDR3 is CASSQDLVTAKNIQYF. In nucleotides, the CDR3 is TGTGCCAGCAGCCAAGATCTAGTTACAGCCAAAAACATTCAGTACTTC. The chain uses TRBV3-1 and TRBJ2-4; no reliable D call. Germline V CDR1 and CDR2: LGHDT, YNNKEL (reference sequence). This CDR3 has 16 amino acids. The V gene lost 0 bases and the J gene lost 0 bases, with 9 bases spanning the gap. The variable domain in full, with the rest retrieved from reference TRBV3-1 and TRBJ2-4, is DTAVSQTPKYLVTQMGNDKSIKCEQNLGHDTMYWYKQDSKKFLKIMFSYNNKELIINETVPNRFSPKSPDKAHLNLHINSLELGDSAVYFCASSQDLVTAKNIQYFGAGTRLSVL.

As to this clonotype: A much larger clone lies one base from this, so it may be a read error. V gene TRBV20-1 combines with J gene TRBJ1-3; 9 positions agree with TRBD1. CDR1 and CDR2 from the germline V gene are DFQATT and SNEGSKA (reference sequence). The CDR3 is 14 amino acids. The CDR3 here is CSAKQGALGITIYF. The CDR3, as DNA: TGCAGTGCTAAACAGGGGGCGCTTGGAATCACCATATATTTT.

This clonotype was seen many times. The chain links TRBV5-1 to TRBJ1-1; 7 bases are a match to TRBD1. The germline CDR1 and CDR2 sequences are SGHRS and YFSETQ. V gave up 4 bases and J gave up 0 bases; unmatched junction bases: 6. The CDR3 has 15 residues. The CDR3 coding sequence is TGCGCCAGCAGCCCCCTGACAGGGATGAACACTGAAGCTTTCTTT. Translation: CASSPLTGMNTEAFF. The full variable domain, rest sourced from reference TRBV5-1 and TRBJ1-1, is KAGVTQTPRYLIKTRGQQVTLSCSPISGHRSVSWYQQTPGQGLQFLFEYFSETQRNKGNFPGRFSGRQFSNSRSEMNVSTLELGDSALYLCASSPLTGMNTEAFFGQGTRLTVV.

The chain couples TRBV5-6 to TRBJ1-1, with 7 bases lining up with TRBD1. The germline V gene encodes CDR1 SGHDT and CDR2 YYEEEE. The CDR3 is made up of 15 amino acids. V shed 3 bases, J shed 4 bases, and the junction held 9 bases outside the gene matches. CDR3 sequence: CASSWPLTGSTEAFF. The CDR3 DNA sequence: TGTGCCAGCAGCTGGCCATTGACAGGGTCCACTGAAGCTTTCTTT.

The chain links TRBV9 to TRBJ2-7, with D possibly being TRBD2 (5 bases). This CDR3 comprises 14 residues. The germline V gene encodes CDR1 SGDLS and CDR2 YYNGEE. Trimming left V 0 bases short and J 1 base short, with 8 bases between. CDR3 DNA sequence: TGTGCCAGCAGCGTAGACCCGGGGTCCTACGAGCAGTACTTC. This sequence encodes CASSVDPGSYEQYF.

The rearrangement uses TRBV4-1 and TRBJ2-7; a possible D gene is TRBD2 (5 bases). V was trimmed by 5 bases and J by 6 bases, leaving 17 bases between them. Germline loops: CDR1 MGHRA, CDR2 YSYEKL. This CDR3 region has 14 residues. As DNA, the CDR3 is TGCGCCAGCAGCTATGAAAAGCACAGCGGCGAGCAGTACTTC. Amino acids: CASSYEKHSGEQYF.

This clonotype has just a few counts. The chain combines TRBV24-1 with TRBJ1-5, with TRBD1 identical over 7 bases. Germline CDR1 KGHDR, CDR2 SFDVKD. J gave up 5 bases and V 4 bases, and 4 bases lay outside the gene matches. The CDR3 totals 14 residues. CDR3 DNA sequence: TGTGCCACCAGTGACGCAGGGGGTTATCAGCCCCAGCATTTT. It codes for CATSDAGGYQPQHF.

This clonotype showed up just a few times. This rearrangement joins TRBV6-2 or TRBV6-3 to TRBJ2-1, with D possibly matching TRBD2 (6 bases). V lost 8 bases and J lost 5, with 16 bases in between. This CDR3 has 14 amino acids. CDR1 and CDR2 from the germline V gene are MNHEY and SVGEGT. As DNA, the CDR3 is TGTGCCAGCGCGCCCGGGACTCTCAACAATGAGCAGTTCTTC. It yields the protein CASAPGTLNNEQFF.

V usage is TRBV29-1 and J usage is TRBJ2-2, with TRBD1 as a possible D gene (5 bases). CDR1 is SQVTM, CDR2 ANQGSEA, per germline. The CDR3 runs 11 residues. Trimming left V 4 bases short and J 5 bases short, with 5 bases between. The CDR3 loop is CSVGTTGELFF. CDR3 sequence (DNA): TGCAGCGTTGGGACAACCGGGGAGCTGTTTTTT.

The CDR3 region has the DNA TGCGCCAGCAGCCCTCAGCCTACGACTAGCGGGAGGTGGCATGAGCAGTTCTTC. This gives the protein CASSPQPTTSGRWHEQFF. The chain joins TRBV4-1 to TRBJ2-1; 13 nucleotides match TRBD2. The CDR3 consists of 18 residues. From germline, CDR1 is MGHRA and CDR2 YSYEKL. Germline trimming cut 4 bases from V and 8 bases from J; bases unmatched to any gene: 14.

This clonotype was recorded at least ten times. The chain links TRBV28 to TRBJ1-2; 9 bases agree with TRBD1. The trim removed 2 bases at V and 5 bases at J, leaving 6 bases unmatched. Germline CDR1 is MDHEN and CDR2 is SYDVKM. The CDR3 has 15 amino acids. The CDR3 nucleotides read TGTGCCAGCAGTTTACCGGGGACAGGGACTTATGGCTACACCTTC. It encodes CASSLPGTGTYGYTF.

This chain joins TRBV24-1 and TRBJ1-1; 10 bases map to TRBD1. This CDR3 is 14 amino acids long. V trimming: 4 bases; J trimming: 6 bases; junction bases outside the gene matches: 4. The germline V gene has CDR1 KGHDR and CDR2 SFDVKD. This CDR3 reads CATSEGTGAAEAFF. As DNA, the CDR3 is TGTGCCACCAGTGAGGGGACAGGGGCCGCTGAAGCTTTCTTT.

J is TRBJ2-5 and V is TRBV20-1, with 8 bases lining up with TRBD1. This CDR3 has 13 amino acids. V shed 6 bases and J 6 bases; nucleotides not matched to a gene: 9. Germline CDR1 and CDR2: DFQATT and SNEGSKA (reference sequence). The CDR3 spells CSAAVTGGQTQYF. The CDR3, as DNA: TGCAGTGCCGCCGTTACAGGGGGTCAGACCCAGTACTTC.

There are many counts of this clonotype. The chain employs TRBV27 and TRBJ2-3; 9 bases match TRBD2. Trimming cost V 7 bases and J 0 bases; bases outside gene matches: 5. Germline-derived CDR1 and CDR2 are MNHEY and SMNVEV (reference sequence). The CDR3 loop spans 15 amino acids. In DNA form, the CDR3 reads TGTGCCAGCACCGTAAGCGGGAGGAGCACAGATACGCAGTATTTT. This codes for CASTVSGRSTDTQYF.